These 18 T cell receptor beta chains were sequenced from one sample in a study of T cells in Graves' hyperthyroidism and ophthalmopathy. Amplified regions were TCR beta CDR3 sequences from RNA transcripts. The HTBI set primed first-round TCR CDR3 RT-PCR. TCRdb re-derived calls from the multiplex PCR reads in MiXCR, one entry per CDR3 protein. The table lists hundreds of thousands of distinct CDR3 sequences, roughly 40% of them singletons. The sequencing sample was made of blood. All receptors derive from a young man with Graves' hyperthyroidism.

To note about this clonotype: A much more abundant neighbour one base away suggests this may be a read error. The CDR3 DNA sequence: TGTGCCGCCAGCAGAGGGGAAAAGACCCAGTACTTC. Translation: CAASRGEKTQYF. The chain is built from TRBV15 and TRBJ2-5, with D possibly being TRBD1 or TRBD2 (5 bases each). The CDR3 totals 12 residues. From germline, CDR1 is LNHNV and CDR2 YYDKDF (reference sequence).

This clonotype occurred a few times. The chain has TRBV7-2 and TRBJ2-7, with 9 bases that match TRBD1. The CDR3 totals 16 residues. With V trimmed by 5 bases and J by 3 bases, 11 bases remained unmatched. Germline CDR1 is SGHTA and CDR2 is FQGNSA. CDR3 nucleotide sequence: TGTGCCAGCAGCACAGGACAGGGGATAGAATACTACGAGCAGTACTTC. Its translation: CASSTGQGIEYYEQYF.

Of note for this clonotype: An end of the junction differs from the germline gene, which may be a read error. The J gene is TRBJ2-2, the V gene TRBV7-8; perhaps D is TRBD1 or TRBD2 (6 bases each). In germline, CDR1 is SGHVS, CDR2 FQNEAQ. This CDR3 spans 16 amino acids. CDR3 residues: CASSQDPRGDTGELFF. The CDR3 region has the DNA TGCGCCAGCAGCCAAGATCCTAGGGGGGACACCGGGGAGCTGTTTTTT.

This chain joins TRBV29-1 and TRBJ1-2; 12 bases agree with TRBD1. Trimming at V came to 6 bases and at J to 2 bases, leaving 4 bases not matched to a gene. The length of the CDR3 is 14 residues. CDR1 is SQVTM, CDR2 ANQGSEA, per germline. CDR3 loop: CSVVGTGGNYGYTF. DNA for the CDR3: TGCAGCGTCGTTGGGACAGGGGGCAACTATGGCTACACCTTC.

This clonotype was counted many times. This chain connects TRBV10-3 to TRBJ1-5; maybe TRBD1 (5 bases). CDR3 length equals 12 residues. Germline-derived CDR1 and CDR2 are ENHRY and SYGVKD. V was trimmed by 8 bases and J by 0 bases, leaving 5 bases between them. This CDR3 reads CAIGASNQPQHF. The DNA of the CDR3 is TGTGCCATCGGGGCTAGCAATCAGCCCCAGCATTTT.

The chain employs TRBV29-1 and TRBJ2-7, with 8 bases lining up with TRBD1. CDR1 is SQVTM and CDR2 is ANQGSEA in the germline V gene. The J segment lost 2 bases and the V segment lost 8 bases, leaving 8 bases of the junction unmatched. The CDR3 consists of 13 residues. CDR3 protein: CSLGQGGPYEQYF. The CDR3 DNA follows: TGCAGCTTAGGACAGGGCGGCCCCTACGAGCAGTACTTC.

In this sample, this clonotype turned up many times. V is TRBV20-1 and J is TRBJ1-1; D may be TRBD1 (5 bases). V lost 1 base to trimming and J lost 3 bases, with 9 bases between them. CDR1 and CDR2 (germline): DFQATT, SNEGSKA (reference sequence). This CDR3 contains 13 residues. The CDR3 protein is CSARGDGYTEAFF. The DNA of the CDR3 is TGCAGTGCTAGAGGGGACGGTTACACTGAAGCTTTCTTT.

This clonotype appeared many times. The V call is TRBV7-9, the J call TRBJ1-4; TRBD1 matches 9 bases. V was clipped by 7 bases and J by 5 bases; unmatched bases: 5. CDR3 size: 14 residues. Germline V CDR1 and CDR2: SEHNR, FQNEAQ (reference sequence). The CDR3 spells CASTPGTGNEKLFF. CDR3 coding DNA: TGTGCCAGCACCCCGGGGACAGGGAATGAAAAACTGTTTTTT.

The V call is TRBV10-3, the J call TRBJ2-6; D tentatively reads TRBD1 or TRBD2 (5 bases each). Trimming took 11 bases from V and 0 from J, leaving 23 bases between them. This CDR3 is 18 amino acids long. In germline, CDR1 is ENHRY, CDR2 SYGVKD. The CDR3 nucleotides read TGTGCCTGGAGTTCCTTCGGGACGGCCAGCTCTGGGGCCAACGTCCTGACTTTC. Protein product: CAWSSFGTASSGANVLTF.

This clonotype showed up many times. The J gene is TRBJ1-2, the V gene TRBV25-1, with D possibly matching TRBD1 (6 bases). The CDR3 contains 13 residues. V gave up 6 bases and J gave up 3 bases, with 11 bases separating them. The germline gives CDR1 MGHDK, CDR2 SYGVNS. CDR3 amino acids: CASSPGGYYGYTF. The CDR3 nucleotides are TGTGCCAGCAGCCCGGGGGGCTACTATGGCTACACCTTC.

V is TRBV20-1 and J is TRBJ2-5; D not certain. Germline V gives CDR1 DFQATT, CDR2 SNEGSKA (reference sequence). This CDR3 spans 12 amino acids. V gave up 0 bases and J gave up 3 bases, with 5 bases separating them. The CDR3 bases are TGCAGTGCTAGAGAAACAGAAGAGACCCAGTACTTC. Translation gives CSARETEETQYF.

The chain has TRBV7-9 and TRBJ2-2; 7 bases are shared with TRBD2. J gave up 7 bases and V 3 bases, and 5 bases lay outside the gene matches. From germline, CDR1 is SEHNR and CDR2 FQNEAQ (reference sequence). The CDR3 contains 14 residues. DNA for the CDR3: TGTGCCAGCAGCTTCATTACGGGAGGCGGGGAGCTGTTTTTT. The encoded protein is CASSFITGGGELFF. Full variable domain (remainder filled in from reference TRBV7-9 and TRBJ2-2): DTGVSQNPRHKITKRGQNVTFRCDPISEHNRLYWYRQTLGQGPEFLTYFQNEAQLEKSRLLSDRFSAERPKGSFSTLEIQRTEQGDSAMYLCASSFITGGGELFFGEGSRLTVL.

The chain links TRBV7-6 to TRBJ2-7; no reliable D call. CDR1 is SGHVS and CDR2 is FNYEAQ in the germline V gene. This CDR3 comprises 15 residues. V lost 4 bases to trimming and J lost 4 bases, with 17 bases between them. CDR3 region: CASSYSTLNLYEQYF. The CDR3 DNA is TGTGCCAGCAGCTACTCGACATTAAATCTATACGAGCAGTACTTC.

A note on this clonotype: This may stem from a read error, because a much larger clone lies one nucleotide away. The chain couples TRBV6-5 to TRBJ2-7; 7 nucleotides align to TRBD1. V was clipped by 2 bases and J by 3 bases; unmatched bases: 1. The CDR3 is made up of 13 amino acids. The germline CDR1 and CDR2 sequences are MNHEY and SVGAGI. CDR3 in DNA: TGTGCCAGCAGTTACGGGACAGTCTACGAGCAGTACTTC. Protein: CASSYGTVYEQYF.

This sequence joins TRBV2 and TRBJ2-5, with D perhaps matching TRBD2 (6 bases). Looked up from germline, CDR1 is SNHLY and CDR2 is FYNNEI. The CDR3 spans 13 residues. Trimming removed 10 bases from V and 1 base from J, with 13 bases in between. This CDR3 is CATTGVLQETQYF. The DNA of the CDR3 is TGTGCCACCACGGGGGTGCTCCAAGAGACCCAGTACTTC.

The rearrangement joins TRBV10-3 to TRBJ2-5; D is uncertain. The CDR3 runs to 10 residues. Germline-derived CDR1 and CDR2 are ENHRY and SYGVKD. In nucleotides, the CDR3 is TGTGCGAACAACTGGGAGACCCAGTACTTC. Translating gives CANNWETQYF.

This clonotype was seen many times. The junction differs from germline at one of its ends, possibly a read error. This rearrangement joins TRBV10-3 to TRBJ1-5, with D maybe TRBD1 (5 bases). The CDR3 length is 13 residues. CDR1 is ENHRY, CDR2 SYGVKD, per germline. CDR3 sequence: CAIGEGLGQPQHF. In nucleotides, the CDR3 is TGTGCCATCGGTGAGGGACTTGGTCAGCCCCAGCATTTT.

This sequence joins TRBV10-3 and TRBJ2-5; 12 bases align to TRBD2. The CDR3 length is 15 residues. Germline V gene data show CDR1 as ENHRY and CDR2 as SYGVKD. V shed 10 bases, J shed 4 bases, and the junction held 10 bases outside the gene matches. In DNA, the CDR3 is TGTGCCAGCCAAGTACTAGCGGGGGGTAGAGAGACCCAGTACTTC. Translating it yields CASQVLAGGRETQYF.